The clone carrying this T cell receptor (beta chain) has just a few counts. What it binds is unknown. Data came from immunoSEQ multiplex PCR; TCRdb stores just in-frame clones and leaves some out. Of approximately 150,000 clones in the sample, roughly 91% were seen once. This CDR3 is 13 amino acids long. V lost 2 bases and J 2 bases, leaving 6 bases between the germline ends. CDR1 is MDHEN and CDR2 is SYDVKM in the germline V gene. This entry is derived from a study of T cell responses to AZD1222 COVID-19 vaccine. The study's findings and limits: Nearly half of spike-specific TCRs reportedly go after variant regions that carry no mutations. The donor group comprised mostly white British people and more females; the analysis possibly underestimated clonal diversity. Along spike, vaccine-associated CD4 TCRs were found throughout, with dominance at 160-218 and 743-854.

It was second doses at about 4 or about 12 weeks that were pooled. The chain joins TRBV28 to TRBJ2-5; no firm D call. This clonotype was obtained from an adult who received the AZD1222 COVID-19 vaccine. The material sequenced was peripheral blood, taken 28 days after the second AZD1222 dose. The CDR3 is CASSLIQQETQYF. In nucleotides, the CDR3 is TGTGCCAGCAGTTTAATACAGCAAGAGACCCAGTACTTC.